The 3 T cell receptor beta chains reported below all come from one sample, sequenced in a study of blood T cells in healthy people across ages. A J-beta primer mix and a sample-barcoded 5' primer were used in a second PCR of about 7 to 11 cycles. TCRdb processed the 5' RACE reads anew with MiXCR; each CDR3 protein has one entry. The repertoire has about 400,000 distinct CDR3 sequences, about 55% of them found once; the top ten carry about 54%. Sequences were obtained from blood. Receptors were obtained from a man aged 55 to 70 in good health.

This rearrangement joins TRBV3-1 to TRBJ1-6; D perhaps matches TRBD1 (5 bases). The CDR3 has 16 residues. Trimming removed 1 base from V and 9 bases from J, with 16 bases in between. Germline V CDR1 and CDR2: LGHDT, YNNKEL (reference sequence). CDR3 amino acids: CASSQGAGGGASPLHF. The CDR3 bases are TGTGCCAGCAGCCAAGGGGCTGGGGGAGGGGCTTCACCCCTCCACTTT.

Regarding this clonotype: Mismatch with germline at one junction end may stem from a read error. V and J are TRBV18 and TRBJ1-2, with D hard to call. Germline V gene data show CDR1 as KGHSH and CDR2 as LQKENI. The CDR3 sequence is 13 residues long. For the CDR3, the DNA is TGTGCCAGCGCACCTGGCGGATCCTATGGCTACACCTTC. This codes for CASAPGGSYGYTF.

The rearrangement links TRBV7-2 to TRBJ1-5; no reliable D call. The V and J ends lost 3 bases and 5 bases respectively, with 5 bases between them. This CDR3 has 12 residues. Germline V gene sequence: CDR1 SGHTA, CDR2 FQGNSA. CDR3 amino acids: CASSFTDQPQHF. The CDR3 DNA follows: TGTGCCAGCAGCTTCACCGATCAGCCCCAGCATTTT.